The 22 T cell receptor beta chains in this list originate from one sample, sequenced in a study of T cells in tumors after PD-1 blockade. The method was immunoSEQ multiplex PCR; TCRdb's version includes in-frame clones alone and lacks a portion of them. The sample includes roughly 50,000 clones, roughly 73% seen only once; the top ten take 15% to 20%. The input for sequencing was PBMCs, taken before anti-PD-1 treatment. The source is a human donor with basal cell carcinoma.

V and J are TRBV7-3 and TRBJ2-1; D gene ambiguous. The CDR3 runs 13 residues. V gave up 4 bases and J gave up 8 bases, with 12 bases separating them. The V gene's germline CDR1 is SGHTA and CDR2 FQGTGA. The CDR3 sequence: CASSSRRADEQFF. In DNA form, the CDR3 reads TGTGCCAGCAGCTCAAGACGGGCCGATGAGCAGTTCTTC.

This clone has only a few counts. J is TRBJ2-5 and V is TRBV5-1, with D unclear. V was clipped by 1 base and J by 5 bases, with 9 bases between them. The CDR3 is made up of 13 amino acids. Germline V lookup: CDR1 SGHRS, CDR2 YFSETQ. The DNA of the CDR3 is TGCGCCAGCAGCTTGCGGACGGACGAGACCCAGTACTTC. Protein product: CASSLRTDETQYF. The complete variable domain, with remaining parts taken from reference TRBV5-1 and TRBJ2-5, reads KAGVTQTPRYLIKTRGQQVTLSCSPISGHRSVSWYQQTPGQGLQFLFEYFSETQRNKGNFPGRFSGRQFSNSRSEMNVSTLELGDSALYLCASSLRTDETQYFGPGTRLLVL.

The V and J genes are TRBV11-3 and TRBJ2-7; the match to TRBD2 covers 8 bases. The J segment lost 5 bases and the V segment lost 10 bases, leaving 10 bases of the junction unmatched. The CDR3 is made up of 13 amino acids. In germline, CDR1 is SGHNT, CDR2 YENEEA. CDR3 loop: CATPKSGRHEQYF. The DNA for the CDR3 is TGTGCCACGCCGAAGAGCGGGAGACACGAGCAGTACTTC.

The CDR3 loop is CASSFDLGGRYGYTF. The CDR3 nucleotides read TGTGCCAGCAGTTTCGACCTAGGGGGGAGATATGGCTACACCTTC. V usage is TRBV6-5 and J usage is TRBJ1-2; possibly TRBD1 for D (6 bases). V was shortened by 4 bases and J by 5 bases, with 17 bases between the two germline ends. The CDR3 has 15 amino acids. Germline assignment: CDR1 MNHEY and CDR2 SVGAGI.

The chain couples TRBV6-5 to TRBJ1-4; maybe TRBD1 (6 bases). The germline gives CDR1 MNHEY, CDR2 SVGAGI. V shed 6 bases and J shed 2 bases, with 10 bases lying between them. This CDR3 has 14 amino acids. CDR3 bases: TGTGCCAGCAGACAGGGAGTGACTAATGAAAAACTGTTTTTT. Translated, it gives CASRQGVTNEKLFF.

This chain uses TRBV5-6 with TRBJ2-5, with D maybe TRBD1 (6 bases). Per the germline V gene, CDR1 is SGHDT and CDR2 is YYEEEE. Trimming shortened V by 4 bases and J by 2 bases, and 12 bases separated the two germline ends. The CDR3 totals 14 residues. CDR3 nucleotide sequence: TGTGCCAGCAGCCCGGGACACCAACAAGAGACCCAGTACTTC. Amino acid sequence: CASSPGHQQETQYF. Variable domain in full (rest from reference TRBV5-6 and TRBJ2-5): DAGVTQSPTHLIKTRGQQVTLRCSPKSGHDTVSWYQQALGQGPQFIFQYYEEEERQRGNFPDRFSGHQFPNYSSELNVNALLLGDSALYLCASSPGHQQETQYFGPGTRLLVL.

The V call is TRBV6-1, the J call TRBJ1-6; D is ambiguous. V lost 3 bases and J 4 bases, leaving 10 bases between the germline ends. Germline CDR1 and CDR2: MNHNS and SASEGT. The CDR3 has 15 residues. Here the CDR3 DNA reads TGTGCCAGCAGTGAGGGCAGCCCTTATAATTCACCCCTCCACTTT. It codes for CASSEGSPYNSPLHF.

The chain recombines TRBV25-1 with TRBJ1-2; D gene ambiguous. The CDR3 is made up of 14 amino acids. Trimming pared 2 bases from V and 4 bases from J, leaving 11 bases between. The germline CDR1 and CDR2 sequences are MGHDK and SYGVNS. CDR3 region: CASSEPGLGYGYTF. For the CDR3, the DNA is TGTGCCAGCAGTGAACCGGGCTTGGGCTATGGCTACACCTTC.

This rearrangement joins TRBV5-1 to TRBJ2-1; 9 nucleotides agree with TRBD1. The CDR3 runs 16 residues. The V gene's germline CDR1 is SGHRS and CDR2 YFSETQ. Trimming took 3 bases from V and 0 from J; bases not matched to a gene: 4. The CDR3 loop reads CASSSGTGSSYNEQFF. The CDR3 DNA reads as TGCGCCAGCAGCTCCGGGACAGGGAGCTCCTACAATGAGCAGTTCTTC.

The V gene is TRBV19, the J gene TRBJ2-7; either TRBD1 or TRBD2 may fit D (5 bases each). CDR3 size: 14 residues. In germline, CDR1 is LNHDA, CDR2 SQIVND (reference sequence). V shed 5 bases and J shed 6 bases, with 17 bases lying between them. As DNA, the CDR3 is TGTGCCAGTAGTGAGTGGGGGACCTCCGGCGAGCAGTACTTC. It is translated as CASSEWGTSGEQYF.

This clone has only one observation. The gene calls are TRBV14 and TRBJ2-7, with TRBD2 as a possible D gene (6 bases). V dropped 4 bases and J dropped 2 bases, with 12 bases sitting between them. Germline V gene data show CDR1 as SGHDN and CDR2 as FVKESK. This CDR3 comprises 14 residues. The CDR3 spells CASSPMGGPYEQYF. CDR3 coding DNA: TGTGCCAGCAGCCCAATGGGAGGCCCCTACGAGCAGTACTTC.

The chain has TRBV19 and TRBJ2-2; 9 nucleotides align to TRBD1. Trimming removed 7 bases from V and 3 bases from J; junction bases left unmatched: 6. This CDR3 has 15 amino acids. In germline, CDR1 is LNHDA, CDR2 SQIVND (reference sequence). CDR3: CASTLGDRDTGELFF. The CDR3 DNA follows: TGTGCCAGTACCTTGGGGGACAGGGACACCGGGGAGCTGTTTTTT.

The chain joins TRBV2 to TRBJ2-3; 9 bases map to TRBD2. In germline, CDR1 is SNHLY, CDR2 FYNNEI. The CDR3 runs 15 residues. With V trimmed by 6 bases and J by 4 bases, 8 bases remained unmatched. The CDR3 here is CASSRAGGLADTQYF. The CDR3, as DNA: TGTGCCAGCAGCCGGGCGGGGGGGCTAGCAGATACGCAGTATTTT. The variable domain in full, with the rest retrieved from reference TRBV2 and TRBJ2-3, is EPEVTQTPSHQVTQMGQEVILRCVPISNHLYFYWYRQILGQKVEFLVSFYNNEISEKSEIFDDQFSVERPDGSNFTLKIRSTKLEDSAMYFCASSRAGGLADTQYFGPGTRLTVL.

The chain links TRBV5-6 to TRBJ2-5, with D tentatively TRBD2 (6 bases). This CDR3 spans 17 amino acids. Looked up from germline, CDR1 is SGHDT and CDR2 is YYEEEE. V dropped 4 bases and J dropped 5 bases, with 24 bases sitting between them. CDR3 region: CASSPLLEGSGTETQYF. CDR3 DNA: TGTGCCAGCAGCCCCCTCTTGGAGGGGTCCGGCACGGAGACCCAGTACTTC.

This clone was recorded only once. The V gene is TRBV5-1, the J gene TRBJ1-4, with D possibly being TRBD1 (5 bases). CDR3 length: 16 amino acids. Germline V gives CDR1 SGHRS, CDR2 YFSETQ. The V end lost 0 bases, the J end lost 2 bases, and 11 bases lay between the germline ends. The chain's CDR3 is CASSLGTLATNEKLFF. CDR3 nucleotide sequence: TGCGCCAGCAGCTTGGGGACACTTGCGACTAATGAAAAACTGTTTTTT.

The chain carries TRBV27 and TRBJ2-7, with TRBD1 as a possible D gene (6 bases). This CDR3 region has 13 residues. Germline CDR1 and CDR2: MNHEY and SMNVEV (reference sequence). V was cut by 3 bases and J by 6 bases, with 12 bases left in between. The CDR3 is CASSLDRSGEQYF. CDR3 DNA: TGTGCCAGCAGTTTGGACAGATCGGGCGAGCAGTACTTC.

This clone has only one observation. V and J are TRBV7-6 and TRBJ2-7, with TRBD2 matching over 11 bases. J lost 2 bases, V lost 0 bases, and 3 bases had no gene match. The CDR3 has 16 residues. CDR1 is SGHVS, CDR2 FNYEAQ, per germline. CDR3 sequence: CASSLAGTSGAYEQYF. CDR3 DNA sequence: TGTGCCAGCAGCTTAGCTGGGACTAGCGGAGCCTACGAGCAGTACTTC.

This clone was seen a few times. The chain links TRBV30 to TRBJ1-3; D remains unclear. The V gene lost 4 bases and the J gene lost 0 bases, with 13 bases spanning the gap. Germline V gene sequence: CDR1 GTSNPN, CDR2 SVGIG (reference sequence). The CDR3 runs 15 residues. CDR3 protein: CAWTAVTHSGNTIYF. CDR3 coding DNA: TGTGCCTGGACCGCGGTCACTCACTCTGGAAACACCATATATTTT.

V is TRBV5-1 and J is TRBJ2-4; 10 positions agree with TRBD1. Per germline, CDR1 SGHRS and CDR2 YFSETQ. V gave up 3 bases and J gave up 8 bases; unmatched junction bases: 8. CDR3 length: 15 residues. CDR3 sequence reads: CASSWGTGARDIQYF. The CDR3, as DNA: TGCGCCAGCAGCTGGGGGACAGGGGCGAGGGACATTCAGTACTTC.

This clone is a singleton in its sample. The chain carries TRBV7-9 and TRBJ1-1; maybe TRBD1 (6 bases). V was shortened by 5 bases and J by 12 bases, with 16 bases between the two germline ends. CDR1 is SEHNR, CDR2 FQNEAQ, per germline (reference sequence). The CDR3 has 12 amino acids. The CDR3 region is CASSQFLGATFF. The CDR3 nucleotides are TGTGCCAGCAGCCAATTCTTGGGGGCGACTTTCTTT.

Here the CDR3 DNA reads TGTGCCAGCAGAGTAACAGGGACTAACTATGGCTACACCTTC. It codes for CASRVTGTNYGYTF. V usage is TRBV7-2 and J usage is TRBJ1-2; tentatively, D is TRBD1 (6 bases). This CDR3 has 14 amino acids. Germline values: CDR1 SGHTA, CDR2 FQGNSA. Trimming took 6 bases from V and 0 from J, leaving 11 bases between them.

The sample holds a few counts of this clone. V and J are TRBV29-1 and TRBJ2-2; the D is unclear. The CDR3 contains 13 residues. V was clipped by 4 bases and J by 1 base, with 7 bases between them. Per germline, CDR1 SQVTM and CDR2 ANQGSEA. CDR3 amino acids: CSVVSGNTGELFF. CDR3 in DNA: TGCAGCGTTGTTTCAGGGAACACCGGGGAGCTGTTTTTT.